This T cell receptor (beta chain) stems from a study of CD8 T cells in Susac syndrome. Trimming stripped 11 bases from V and 4 bases from J, with 20 bases between. The CDR3 has 14 residues. The germline gives CDR1 MNHNS, CDR2 SASEGT. The RNA input was roughly 0.45 to 1 ug, and it was reverse transcribed with random hexamers. TCRdb redid the calling of the immunoSEQ multiplex PCR reads with MiXCR, one entry per CDR3 protein. This sample carries about 100,000 distinct CDR3 sequences, about 95% of them seen once, and the ten largest clones take more than 0.3%. The sample taken for sequencing was CD8+ T cells from PBMCs. The chain couples TRBV6-1 to TRBJ2-5; the D gene could be TRBD1 or TRBD2 (5 bases each). This clonotype was obtained from a human donor with Susac syndrome. The CDR3 sequence: CASGDGREPETQYF. The CDR3 DNA is TGTGCCTCCGGGGACGGCAGGGAGCCAGAGACCCAGTACTTC.